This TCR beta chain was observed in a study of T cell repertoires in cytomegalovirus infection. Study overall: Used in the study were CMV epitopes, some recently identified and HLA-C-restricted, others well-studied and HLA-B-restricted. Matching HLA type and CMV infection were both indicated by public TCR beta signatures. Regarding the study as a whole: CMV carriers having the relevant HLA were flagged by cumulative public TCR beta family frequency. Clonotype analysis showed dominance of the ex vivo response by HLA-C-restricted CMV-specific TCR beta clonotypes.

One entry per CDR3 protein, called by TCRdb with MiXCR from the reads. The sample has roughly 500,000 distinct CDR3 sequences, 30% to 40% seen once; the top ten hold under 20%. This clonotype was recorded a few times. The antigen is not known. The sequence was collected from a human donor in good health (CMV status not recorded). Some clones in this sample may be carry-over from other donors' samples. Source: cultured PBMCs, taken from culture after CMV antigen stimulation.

The CDR3 spells CASSWALSSNQPQHF. The CDR3 DNA reads TGTGCCAGCAGCTGGGCGTTGAGCAGCAATCAGCCCCAGCATTTT. This chain links TRBV7-2 with TRBJ1-5, with D unclear. CDR1 is SGHTA and CDR2 is FQGNSA in the germline V gene. The length of the CDR3 is 15 residues. The ends were cut back, 4 bases at V and 1 base at J, with 11 bases in the middle. Based on the CDR3 plus reference TRBV7-2 and TRBJ1-5, the full variable domain is GAGVSQSPSNKVTEKGKDVELRCDPISGHTALYWYRQSLGQGLEFLIYFQGNSAPDKSGLPSDRFSAERTGGSVSTLTIQRTQQEDSAVYLCASSWALSSNQPQHFGDGTRLSIL.